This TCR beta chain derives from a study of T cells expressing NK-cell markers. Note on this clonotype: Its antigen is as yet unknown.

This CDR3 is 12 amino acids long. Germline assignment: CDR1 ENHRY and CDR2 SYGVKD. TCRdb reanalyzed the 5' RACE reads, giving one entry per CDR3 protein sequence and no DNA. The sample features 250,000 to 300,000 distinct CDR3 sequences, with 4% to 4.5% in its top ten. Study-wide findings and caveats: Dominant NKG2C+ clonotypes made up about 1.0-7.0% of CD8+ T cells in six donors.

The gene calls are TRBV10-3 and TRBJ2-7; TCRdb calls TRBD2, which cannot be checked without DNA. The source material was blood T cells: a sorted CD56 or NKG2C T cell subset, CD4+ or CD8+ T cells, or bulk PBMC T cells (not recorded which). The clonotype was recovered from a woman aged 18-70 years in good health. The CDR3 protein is CAISAGEDEQYF.